This TCR beta chain was recorded in a study of glioma-infiltrating T cells after dendritic cell vaccination. The protocol was immunoSEQ multiplex PCR, while the TCRdb copy is restricted to in-frame clones and leaves out a portion. The table has tens of thousands of clones, roughly four fifths seen once; the top ten hold 2% to 2.5%. Notes on this clone: The junction differs from germline at one of its ends, possibly a read error.

This specimen was blood, taken before dendritic cell vaccination. The sequence was collected from a human donor with glioblastoma.

CDR3 sequence (DNA): TGTGCCAGCAGCTACTCGAATCAGGGGTTGAATTCACCCCTCCACTTT. This codes for CASSYSNQGLNSPLHF. The chain uses TRBV6-5 and TRBJ1-6, with D perhaps TRBD1 (6 bases). Germline V gene lookup returns CDR1 MNHEY and CDR2 SVGAGI. The CDR3 loop spans 16 amino acids.